This entry lists 32 T cell receptor beta chains sequenced from one sample in a study of blood T cell repertoires in COVID-19. The protocol was immunoSEQ multiplex PCR, while the TCRdb copy is restricted to in-frame clones and leaves out a portion. The data contain approximately 470,000 clones, about nine tenths of them singletons. Input material: PBMCs or T cells enriched from blood (not recorded which). These receptors were taken from a young woman who had recovered from COVID-19.

V gene TRBV4-1 combines with J gene TRBJ1-1; D perhaps matches TRBD1 (5 bases). V lost 7 bases and J 5 bases, leaving 17 bases between the germline ends. CDR1 and CDR2 (germline): MGHRA, YSYEKL. The CDR3 is 14 amino acids. The CDR3 DNA is TGCGCCAGCACCTCCCCGGGGCGGGGGACTGAAGCTTTCTTT. Translated, it gives CASTSPGRGTEAFF.

This rearrangement joins TRBV2 to TRBJ1-5; 7 nucleotides line up with TRBD1. CDR1 SNHLY and CDR2 FYNNEI come from the germline V gene. The CDR3 sequence is 13 residues long. The ends lost 9 bases at V and 3 bases at J; junction bases unmatched: 5. The CDR3 here is CASEQGYNQPQHF. CDR3 nucleotides: TGTGCCAGTGAACAGGGGTACAATCAGCCCCAGCATTTT.

The chain's CDR3 is CASSSGLRNSPLHF. DNA for the CDR3: TGTGCCAGCAGTTCTGGACTGAGAAATTCACCCCTCCACTTT. The rearrangement uses TRBV2 and TRBJ1-6, with D unresolved. The CDR3 runs 14 residues. V was clipped by 5 bases and J by 7 bases, with 12 bases between them. Per germline, CDR1 SNHLY and CDR2 FYNNEI.

CDR3: CSASTYPGFDEQYF. DNA for the CDR3: TGCAGTGCTAGTACGTATCCCGGTTTCGACGAGCAGTACTTC. The chain uses TRBV20-1 and TRBJ2-7, with D uncertain. Trimming removed 3 bases from V and 5 bases from J, with 17 bases in between. This CDR3 is built from 14 residues. CDR1 and CDR2 (germline): DFQATT, SNEGSKA (reference sequence).

The V call is TRBV2, the J call TRBJ2-1; the match to TRBD2 covers 10 bases. Trimming took 5 bases from V and 9 from J; bases not matched to a gene: 13. Germline V gene data show CDR1 as SNHLY and CDR2 as FYNNEI. The CDR3 has 16 residues. For the CDR3, the DNA is TGTGCCAGCAGTATACTGAGCGGGGGGGCCGGAGTTGAGCAGTTCTTC. It translates to CASSILSGGAGVEQFF.

The rearrangement links TRBV24-1 to TRBJ1-2; TRBD1 is a possible D gene (5 bases). Germline V gene sequence: CDR1 KGHDR, CDR2 SFDVKD. V was cut by 9 bases and J by 2 bases, with 9 bases left in between. There are 12 residues in the CDR3. This CDR3 is CATSQANYGYTF. In DNA, the CDR3 is TGTGCCACCTCACAGGCCAACTATGGCTACACCTTC.

The chain uses TRBV30 and TRBJ1-2, with D uncertain. The CDR3 contains 10 residues. V was cut by 3 bases and J by 4 bases, with 3 bases left in between. The germline gives CDR1 GTSNPN, CDR2 SVGIG (reference sequence). The CDR3 protein is CAWSSYGYTF. The CDR3 nucleotides are TGTGCCTGGAGCAGCTATGGCTACACCTTC.

The chain recombines TRBV27 with TRBJ2-7; 8 nucleotides align to TRBD1. V shed 6 bases, J shed 4 bases, and the junction held 8 bases outside the gene matches. Germline CDR1 is MNHEY and CDR2 is SMNVEV (reference sequence). The CDR3 has 14 amino acids. The CDR3 region has the DNA TGTGCCAGCAGGCGCGCGGACAGGGAGTACGAGCAGTACTTC. Its protein is CASRRADREYEQYF.

The V call is TRBV5-1, the J call TRBJ1-6, with TRBD1 matching 7 bases. Unmatched junction bases numbered 5, after V lost 4 bases and J lost 4 bases. The V gene's germline CDR1 is SGHRS and CDR2 YFSETQ. The CDR3 contains 15 residues. CDR3 sequence (DNA): TGCGCCAGCAGCGGTGGGACAGTATATAATTCACCCCTCCACTTT. This codes for CASSGGTVYNSPLHF.

This rearrangement joins TRBV7-8 to TRBJ2-7; TRBD1 is a possible D gene (5 bases). The CDR3 has 15 amino acids. From germline, CDR1 is SGHVS and CDR2 FQNEAQ. V was trimmed by 5 bases and J by 0 bases, leaving 14 bases between them. The CDR3 here is CASSTDIRRSYEQYF. The CDR3 DNA follows: TGTGCCAGCAGCACGGACATCCGACGCTCCTACGAGCAGTACTTC.

This clone has a single count. This chain links TRBV5-1 with TRBJ1-1; D is ambiguous. Germline V gene lookup returns CDR1 SGHRS and CDR2 YFSETQ. The CDR3 has 11 residues. V was trimmed by 6 bases and J by 7 bases, leaving 10 bases between them. CDR3 amino acids: CASTLGDEAFF. The CDR3 DNA reads as TGCGCCAGCACCCTCGGAGATGAAGCTTTCTTT. Variable domain in full (rest from reference TRBV5-1 and TRBJ1-1): KAGVTQTPRYLIKTRGQQVTLSCSPISGHRSVSWYQQTPGQGLQFLFEYFSETQRNKGNFPGRFSGRQFSNSRSEMNVSTLELGDSALYLCASTLGDEAFFGQGTRLTVV.

The gene calls are TRBV19 and TRBJ1-4, with D unclear. CDR3 length: 13 residues. CDR1 LNHDA and CDR2 SQIVND come from the germline V gene (reference sequence). Trimming shortened V by 1 base and J by 8 bases, and 8 bases separated the two germline ends. The CDR3 region is CASSIGKREKLFF. CDR3 DNA: TGTGCCAGTAGTATAGGAAAGCGGGAAAAACTGTTTTTT.

The rearrangement joins TRBV10-3 to TRBJ1-5, with D perhaps matching TRBD1 (5 bases). Germline V lookup: CDR1 ENHRY, CDR2 SYGVKD. The CDR3 runs 13 residues. The V end lost 9 bases, the J end lost 7 bases, and 16 bases lay between the germline ends. The CDR3 nucleotides read TGTGCCATTAGGCCGGGGGATGGACAGCCCCAGCATTTT. It specifies CAIRPGDGQPQHF.

V gene TRBV7-9 combines with J gene TRBJ2-3, with 9 bases fitting TRBD1. The CDR3 extends over 16 amino acids. After removal of 5 bases from V and 1 base from J, the junction contained 7 bases not matched to a gene. Germline CDR1 reads SEHNR; CDR2 reads FQNEAQ (reference sequence). CDR3 residues: CASSPSQGAGTDTQYF. CDR3 DNA sequence: TGTGCCAGCAGCCCATCACAGGGGGCAGGCACAGATACGCAGTATTTT.

CDR3 coding DNA: TGTGCCAGCAGCTTGATAGCGGGGGATGGGACCCAGTACTTC. Its protein is CASSLIAGDGTQYF. This chain connects TRBV5-6 to TRBJ2-5; 9 bases are shared with TRBD2. Germline trimming cut 1 base from V and 7 bases from J; bases unmatched to any gene: 5. This CDR3 contains 14 residues. The germline V gene has CDR1 SGHDT and CDR2 YYEEEE. Drawing the rest from reference TRBV5-6 and TRBJ2-5, the complete variable domain is DAGVTQSPTHLIKTRGQQVTLRCSPKSGHDTVSWYQQALGQGPQFIFQYYEEEERQRGNFPDRFSGHQFPNYSSELNVNALLLGDSALYLCASSLIAGDGTQYFGPGTRLLVL.

The J gene is TRBJ2-7, the V gene TRBV4-1; a possible D gene is TRBD1 (5 bases). Germline V gene lookup returns CDR1 MGHRA and CDR2 YSYEKL. This CDR3 spans 16 amino acids. V was pared by 0 bases and J by 3 bases, with 15 bases between. This chain's CDR3 is CASSQEAYRPNYEQYF. CDR3 sequence (DNA): TGCGCCAGCAGCCAAGAGGCGTACAGGCCTAACTACGAGCAGTACTTC.

This clone appeared once. V usage is TRBV5-6 and J usage is TRBJ2-7; 10 nucleotides match TRBD1. The CDR3 covers 15 residues. V shed 0 bases and J 0 bases; nucleotides not matched to a gene: 0. Germline values: CDR1 SGHDT, CDR2 YYEEEE. This chain's CDR3 is CASSLGDRGSYEQYF. CDR3 in DNA: TGTGCCAGCAGCTTGGGGGACAGGGGCTCCTACGAGCAGTACTTC.

This chain joins TRBV19 and TRBJ1-5; the D gene is possibly TRBD1 (5 bases). V gave up 2 bases and J gave up 6 bases, with 8 bases separating them. Germline V gives CDR1 LNHDA, CDR2 SQIVND (reference sequence). This CDR3 spans 13 amino acids. The CDR3, as DNA: TGTGCCAGTAGTATACAGGGTCGTCAGCCCCAGCATTTT. Translated, it gives CASSIQGRQPQHF.

The chain couples TRBV28 to TRBJ1-4; 8 bases map to TRBD1. The CDR3 has 16 residues. The germline V gene encodes CDR1 MDHEN and CDR2 SYDVKM. The J segment lost 6 bases and the V segment lost 4 bases, leaving 10 bases of the junction unmatched. CDR3 amino acids: CASSSPRAGGYEKLFF. CDR3 coding DNA: TGTGCCAGCAGTTCACCTAGGGCAGGGGGCTATGAAAAACTGTTTTTT.

A remark on this clone: Other DNA sequences in the same sample also yield this CDR3. This rearrangement joins TRBV7-8 to TRBJ1-1, with D maybe TRBD1 (5 bases). Germline loops: CDR1 SGHVS, CDR2 FQNEAQ. V was clipped by 1 base and J by 1 base, with 7 bases between them. The length of the CDR3 is 14 residues. The CDR3 reads CASSLVQGNTEAFF. In DNA, the CDR3 is TGTGCCAGCAGCTTAGTTCAGGGGAACACTGAAGCTTTCTTT.

Only a few counts were recorded for this clone. The CDR3 nucleotides read TGTGCCAGCAGTTTAAAGGGGGGGTCTGAAGCTTTCTTT. Its protein is CASSLKGGSEAFF. V and J are TRBV27 and TRBJ1-1; tentatively, D is TRBD1 (6 bases). CDR3 length: 13 amino acids. Trimming cost V 2 bases and J 6 bases, with 10 bases left between them. In germline, CDR1 is MNHEY, CDR2 SMNVEV (reference sequence).

This clone has only one observation. The chain uses TRBV5-1 and TRBJ1-1; no clear D. The CDR3 contains 14 residues. Germline V gives CDR1 SGHRS, CDR2 YFSETQ. V lost 5 bases and J lost 1, with 12 bases in between. CDR3 in DNA: TGCGCCAGCAGTGAGGTATCACCGAACACTGAAGCTTTCTTT. Protein: CASSEVSPNTEAFF.

V and J are TRBV24-1 and TRBJ1-3; D gene ambiguous. V was clipped by 2 bases and J by 0 bases, with 7 bases between them. The CDR3 covers 15 residues. The germline CDR1 and CDR2 sequences are KGHDR and SFDVKD. DNA for the CDR3: TGTGCCACCAGTGATTCCCGGTGCTCTGGAAACACCATATATTTT. This codes for CATSDSRCSGNTIYF.

The chain uses TRBV18 and TRBJ1-3, with TRBD1 as a possible D gene (5 bases). Germline V lookup: CDR1 KGHSH, CDR2 LQKENI. The CDR3 covers 14 residues. V was cut by 3 bases and J by 3 bases, with 9 bases left in between. As DNA, the CDR3 is TGTGCCAGCTCACCGGCAGGGTATGGAAACACCATATATTTT. This sequence encodes CASSPAGYGNTIYF.

This chain joins TRBV14 and TRBJ1-2; tentative D call: TRBD1 (6 bases). The V end lost 5 bases, the J end lost 5 bases, and 12 bases lay between the germline ends. The CDR3 sequence is 13 residues long. Germline V gene data show CDR1 as SGHDN and CDR2 as FVKESK. The CDR3 sequence: CASSTPGVYGYTF. The CDR3 DNA is TGTGCCAGCAGCACGCCAGGGGTTTATGGCTACACCTTC. Looking up the rest from reference TRBV14 and TRBJ1-2 gives the full variable domain: EAGVTQFPSHSVIEKGQTVTLRCDPISGHDNLYWYRRVMGKEIKFLLHFVKESKQDESGMPNNRFLAERTGGTYSTLKVQPAELEDSGVYFCASSTPGVYGYTFGSGTRLTVV.

This clone appeared many times. The chain is built from TRBV2 and TRBJ1-3; D possibly corresponds to TRBD1 (6 bases). Germline CDR1 and CDR2: SNHLY and FYNNEI. Trimming shortened V by 3 bases and J by 0 bases, and 12 bases separated the two germline ends. This CDR3 has 16 residues. The CDR3 loop is CASSDRTEFSGNTIYF. The CDR3 DNA follows: TGTGCCAGCAGTGATCGGACAGAATTCTCTGGAAACACCATATATTTT.

Only a few counts were recorded for this clone. This sequence joins TRBV4-1 and TRBJ2-2; D perhaps matches TRBD2 (7 bases). Looked up from germline, CDR1 is MGHRA and CDR2 is YSYEKL. Trimming pared 5 bases from V and 5 bases from J, leaving 24 bases between. This CDR3 comprises 18 residues. CDR3 loop: CASSSSLVGGPSTGELFF. The CDR3 nucleotides are TGCGCCAGCAGCTCATCGTTGGTCGGGGGGCCGAGTACCGGGGAGCTGTTTTTT.

The chain uses TRBV5-8 and TRBJ2-5, with 11 positions matching TRBD2. CDR1 is SGHTS and CDR2 is YDEGEE in the germline V gene. V lost 4 bases, J lost 1 base, and 12 bases stayed unmatched. This CDR3 is 18 amino acids long. CDR3 coding DNA: TGTGCCAGCAGCCCGACCGGGACTAGCGGAGCTTTCCAAGAGACCCAGTACTTC. This gives the protein CASSPTGTSGAFQETQYF.

The chain uses TRBV6-2 or TRBV6-3 and TRBJ1-2; 10 nucleotides match TRBD1. The V and J ends lost 5 bases and 5 bases, in that order; junction bases with no gene match: 8. Germline V gene sequence: CDR1 MNHEY, CDR2 SVGEGT. The CDR3 is made up of 15 amino acids. The CDR3 loop reads CASSPFRDRGYGYTF. In nucleotides, the CDR3 is TGTGCCAGCAGTCCCTTCCGGGACAGGGGTTATGGCTACACCTTC.

The chain uses TRBV6-5 and TRBJ1-2, with TRBD1 matching 9 bases. CDR3 length equals 15 residues. The ends lost 4 bases at V and 3 bases at J; junction bases unmatched: 6. From germline, CDR1 is MNHEY and CDR2 SVGAGI. The CDR3 DNA follows: TGTGCCAGCAGTTCCCCGGGACAGGGTTACTATGGCTACACCTTC. Translation: CASSSPGQGYYGYTF.

This clone was counted once. The chain is built from TRBV5-6 and TRBJ1-1; D gene ambiguous. The CDR3 covers 15 residues. Trimming removed 4 bases from V and 5 bases from J, with 18 bases in between. Germline V gives CDR1 SGHDT, CDR2 YYEEEE. CDR3 protein: CASSTPTYAGTEAFF. The DNA of the CDR3 is TGTGCCAGCAGCACCCCGACATACGCGGGGACTGAAGCTTTCTTT.

In this sample, this clone turned up once. This chain links TRBV2 with TRBJ2-1; 14 bases fit TRBD2. The V gene end was trimmed by 8 bases and the J gene end by 7 bases; junction bases not matched to a gene: 4. Per the germline V gene, CDR1 is SNHLY and CDR2 is FYNNEI. The CDR3 runs to 14 residues. CDR3 sequence (DNA): TGTGCCAGCGGGACTAGCGGGAGCCTAAATGAGCAGTTCTTC. Translation: CASGTSGSLNEQFF.